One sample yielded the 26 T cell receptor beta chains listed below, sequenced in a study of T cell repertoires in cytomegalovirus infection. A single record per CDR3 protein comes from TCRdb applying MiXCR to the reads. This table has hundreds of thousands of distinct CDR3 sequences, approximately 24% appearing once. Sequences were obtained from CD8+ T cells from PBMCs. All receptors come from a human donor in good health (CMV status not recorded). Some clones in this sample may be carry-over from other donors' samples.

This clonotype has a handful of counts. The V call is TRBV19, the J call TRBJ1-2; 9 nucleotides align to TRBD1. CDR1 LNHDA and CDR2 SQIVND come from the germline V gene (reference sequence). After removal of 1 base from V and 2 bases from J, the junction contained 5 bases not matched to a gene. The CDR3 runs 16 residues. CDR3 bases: TGTGCCAGTAGTATAGGACCGGGACAGGGCAACTATGGCTACACCTTC. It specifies CASSIGPGQGNYGYTF.

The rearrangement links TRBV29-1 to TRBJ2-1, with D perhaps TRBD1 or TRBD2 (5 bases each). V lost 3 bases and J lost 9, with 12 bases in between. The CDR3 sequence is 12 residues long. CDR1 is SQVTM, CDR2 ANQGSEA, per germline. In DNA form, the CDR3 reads TGCAGCGTTGACGTTTGGGGGACTGAGCAGTTCTTC. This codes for CSVDVWGTEQFF.

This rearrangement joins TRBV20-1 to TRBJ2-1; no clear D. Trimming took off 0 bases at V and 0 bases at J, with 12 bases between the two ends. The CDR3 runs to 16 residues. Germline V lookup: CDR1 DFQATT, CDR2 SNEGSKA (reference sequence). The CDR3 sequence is CSARDSMGNSYNEQFF. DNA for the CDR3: TGCAGTGCTAGAGATTCCATGGGGAACTCCTACAATGAGCAGTTCTTC.

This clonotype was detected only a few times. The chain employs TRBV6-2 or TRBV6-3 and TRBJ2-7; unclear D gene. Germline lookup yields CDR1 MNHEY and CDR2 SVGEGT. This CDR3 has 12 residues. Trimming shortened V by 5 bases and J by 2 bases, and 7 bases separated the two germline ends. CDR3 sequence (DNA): TGTGCCAGCAGTCGGGCCCCCTACGAGCAGTACGTC. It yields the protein CASSRAPYEQYV.

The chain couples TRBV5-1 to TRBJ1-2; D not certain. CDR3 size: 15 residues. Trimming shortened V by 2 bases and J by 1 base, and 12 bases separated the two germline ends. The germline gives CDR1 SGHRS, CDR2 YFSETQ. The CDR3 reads CASSFFDGLNYGYTF. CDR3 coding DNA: TGCGCCAGCAGCTTTTTCGACGGGCTTAACTATGGCTACACCTTC.

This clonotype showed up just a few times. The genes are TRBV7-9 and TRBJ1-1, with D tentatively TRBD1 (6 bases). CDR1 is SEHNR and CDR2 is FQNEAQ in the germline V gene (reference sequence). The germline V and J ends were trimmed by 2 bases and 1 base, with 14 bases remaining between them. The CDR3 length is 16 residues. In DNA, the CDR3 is TGTGCCAGCAGCTTAATGGGGGCCGCTCCGAACACTGAAGCTTTCTTT. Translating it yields CASSLMGAAPNTEAFF.

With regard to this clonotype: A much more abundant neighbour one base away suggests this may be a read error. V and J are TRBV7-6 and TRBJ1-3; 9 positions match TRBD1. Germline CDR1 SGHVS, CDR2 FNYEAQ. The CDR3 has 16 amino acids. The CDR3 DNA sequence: TGTCCCAGCAGCTTCTCACAGGGGGCATCTGGAAACACCATATATTTT. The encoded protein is CPSSFSQGASGNTIYF.

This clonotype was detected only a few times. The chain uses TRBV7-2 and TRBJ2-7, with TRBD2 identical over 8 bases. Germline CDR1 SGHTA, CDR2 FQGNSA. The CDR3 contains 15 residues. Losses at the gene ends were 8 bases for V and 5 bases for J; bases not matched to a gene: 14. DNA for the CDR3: TGTGCCAGCCGACCCCCACGGGGGGGCCTGCACGAGCAGTACTTC. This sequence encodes CASRPPRGGLHEQYF.

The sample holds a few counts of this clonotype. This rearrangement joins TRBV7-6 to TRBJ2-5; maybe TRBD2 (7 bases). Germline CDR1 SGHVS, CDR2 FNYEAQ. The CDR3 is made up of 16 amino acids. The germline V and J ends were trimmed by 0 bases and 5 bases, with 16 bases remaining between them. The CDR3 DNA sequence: TGTGCCAGCAGCTTAGCTGGAGGGGGGGAAGGCGAGACCCAGTACTTC. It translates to CASSLAGGGEGETQYF.

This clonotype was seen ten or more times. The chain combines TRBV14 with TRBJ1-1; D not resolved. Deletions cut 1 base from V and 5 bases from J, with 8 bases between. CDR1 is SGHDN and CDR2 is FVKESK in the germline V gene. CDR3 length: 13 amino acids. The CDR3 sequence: CASSQVRRTEAFF. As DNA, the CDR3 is TGTGCCAGCAGCCAAGTAAGGAGGACTGAAGCTTTCTTT.

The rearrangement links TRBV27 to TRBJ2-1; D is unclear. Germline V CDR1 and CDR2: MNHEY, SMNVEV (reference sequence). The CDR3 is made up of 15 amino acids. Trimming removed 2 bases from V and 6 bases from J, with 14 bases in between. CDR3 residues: CASSLMDLTANEQFF. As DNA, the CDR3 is TGTGCCAGCAGTTTAATGGACCTCACGGCCAATGAGCAGTTCTTC.

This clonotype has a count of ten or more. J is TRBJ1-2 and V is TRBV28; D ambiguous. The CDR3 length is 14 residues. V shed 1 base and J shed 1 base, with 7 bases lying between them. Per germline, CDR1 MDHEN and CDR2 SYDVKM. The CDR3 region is CASSLLGSNYGYTF. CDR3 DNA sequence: TGTGCCAGCAGTTTATTGGGCAGTAACTATGGCTACACCTTC.

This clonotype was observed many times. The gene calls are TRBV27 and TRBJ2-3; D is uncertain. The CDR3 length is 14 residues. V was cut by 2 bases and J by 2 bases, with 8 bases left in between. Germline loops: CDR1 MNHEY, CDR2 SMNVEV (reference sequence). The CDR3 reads CASSLRVPTDTQYF. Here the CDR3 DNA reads TGTGCCAGCAGTTTACGGGTCCCCACAGATACGCAGTATTTT.

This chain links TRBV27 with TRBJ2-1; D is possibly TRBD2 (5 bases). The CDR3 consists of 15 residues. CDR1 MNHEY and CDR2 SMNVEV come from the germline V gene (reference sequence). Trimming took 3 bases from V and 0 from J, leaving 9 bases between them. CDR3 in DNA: TGTGCCAGCAGTTTTGTGGGGAGCTCCTACAATGAGCAGTTCTTC. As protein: CASSFVGSSYNEQFF.

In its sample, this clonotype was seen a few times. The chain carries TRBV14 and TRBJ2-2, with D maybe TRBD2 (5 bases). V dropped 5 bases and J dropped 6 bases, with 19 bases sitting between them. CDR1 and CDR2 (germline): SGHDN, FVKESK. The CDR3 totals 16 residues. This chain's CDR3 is CASSVTSLTEAGELFF. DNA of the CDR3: TGTGCCAGCAGCGTAACCTCTCTGACGGAGGCCGGGGAGCTGTTTTTT.

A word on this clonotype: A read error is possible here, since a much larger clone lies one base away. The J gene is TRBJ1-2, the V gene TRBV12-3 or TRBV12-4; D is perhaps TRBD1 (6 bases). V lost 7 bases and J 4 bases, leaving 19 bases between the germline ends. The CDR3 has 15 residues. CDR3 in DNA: TGTGCCAGCACTCTTCAGGGGACAACGATCTATGGCTACACCTTC. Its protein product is CASTLQGTTIYGYTF.

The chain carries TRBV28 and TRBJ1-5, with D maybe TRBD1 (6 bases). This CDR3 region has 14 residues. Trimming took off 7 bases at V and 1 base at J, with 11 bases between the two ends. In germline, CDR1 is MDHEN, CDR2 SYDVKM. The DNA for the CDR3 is TGTGCCAGCATGGGGGCTGGGAGCAATCAGCCCCAGCATTTT. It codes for CASMGAGSNQPQHF.

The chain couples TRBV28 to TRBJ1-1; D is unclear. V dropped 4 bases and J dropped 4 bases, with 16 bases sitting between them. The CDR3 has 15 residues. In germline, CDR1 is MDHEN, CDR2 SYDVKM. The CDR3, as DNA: TGTGCCAGCAGTTCCCCCCCGGTGGGCGGCACTGAAGCTTTCTTT. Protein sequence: CASSSPPVGGTEAFF.

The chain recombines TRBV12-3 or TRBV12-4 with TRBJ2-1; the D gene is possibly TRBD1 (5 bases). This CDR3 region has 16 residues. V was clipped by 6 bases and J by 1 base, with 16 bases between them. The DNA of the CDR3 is TGTGCCAGCAGCCTCAGGGCCCAGAGATCCTACAATGAGCAGTTCTTC. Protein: CASSLRAQRSYNEQFF.

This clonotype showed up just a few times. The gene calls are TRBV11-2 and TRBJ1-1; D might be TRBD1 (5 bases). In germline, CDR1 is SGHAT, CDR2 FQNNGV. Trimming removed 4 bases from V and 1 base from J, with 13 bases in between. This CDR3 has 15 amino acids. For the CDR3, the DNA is TGTGCCAGCAGCTCCCTGGGGGATTGGAACACTGAAGCTTTCTTT. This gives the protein CASSSLGDWNTEAFF.

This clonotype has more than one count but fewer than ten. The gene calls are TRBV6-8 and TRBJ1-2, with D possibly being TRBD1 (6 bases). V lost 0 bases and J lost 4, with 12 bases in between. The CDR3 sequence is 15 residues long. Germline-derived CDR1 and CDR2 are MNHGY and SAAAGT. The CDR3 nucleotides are TGTGCCAGCAGTTACTCGAGATCAGGGGCCTATGGCTACACCTTC. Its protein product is CASSYSRSGAYGYTF.

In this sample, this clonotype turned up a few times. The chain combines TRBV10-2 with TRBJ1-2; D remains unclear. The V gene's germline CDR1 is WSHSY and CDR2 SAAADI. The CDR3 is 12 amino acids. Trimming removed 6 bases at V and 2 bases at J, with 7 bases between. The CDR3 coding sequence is TGCGCCAGCAGCGGAATGAACTATGGCTACACCTTC. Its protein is CASSGMNYGYTF.

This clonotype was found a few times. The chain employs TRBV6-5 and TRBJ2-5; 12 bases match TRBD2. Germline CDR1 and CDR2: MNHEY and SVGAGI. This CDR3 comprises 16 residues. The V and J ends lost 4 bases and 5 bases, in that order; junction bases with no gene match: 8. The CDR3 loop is CASSLSVGLAGETQYF. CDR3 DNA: TGTGCCAGCAGTTTATCCGTGGGACTAGCGGGTGAGACCCAGTACTTC.

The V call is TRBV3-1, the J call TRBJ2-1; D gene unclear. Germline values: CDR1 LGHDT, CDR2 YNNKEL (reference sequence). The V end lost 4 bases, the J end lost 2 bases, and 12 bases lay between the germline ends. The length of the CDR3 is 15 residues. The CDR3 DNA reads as TGTGCCAGCAGCCCGGCCCCCGACCCCTACAATGAGCAGTTCTTC. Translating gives CASSPAPDPYNEQFF.

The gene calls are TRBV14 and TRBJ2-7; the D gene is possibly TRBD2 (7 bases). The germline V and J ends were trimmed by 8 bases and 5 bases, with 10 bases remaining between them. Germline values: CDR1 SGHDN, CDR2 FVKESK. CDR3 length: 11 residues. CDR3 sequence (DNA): TGTGCCAGCGGGGGGGCAAACGAGCAGTACTTC. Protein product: CASGGANEQYF.

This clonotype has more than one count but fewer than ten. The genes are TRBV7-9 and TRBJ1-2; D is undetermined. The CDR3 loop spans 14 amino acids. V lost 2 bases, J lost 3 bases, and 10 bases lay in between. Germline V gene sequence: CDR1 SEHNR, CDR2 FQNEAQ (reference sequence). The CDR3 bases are TGTGCCAGCAGCTTAAACACGCTATACTATGGCTACACCTTC. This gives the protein CASSLNTLYYGYTF.